This TCR beta chain comes out of a study of cytomegalovirus exposure and HLA in healthy donors. Study-level results: Donors belonging to an Asian-associated ancestry cluster reportedly showed fewer N-insertions in productive TCRs than the roughly 680-donor mean, according to what a later analysis found. V segments that were indistinguishable, TRBV6-2 and TRBV6-3 among them, were omitted from analysis. Apart from CMV serostatus, no immune exposure information was available.

Donors likely had unrecorded immune exposures despite being nominally healthy when sampled. The V gene lost 3 bases and the J gene lost 2 bases, with 9 bases spanning the gap. The CDR3 is 14 residues long. The germline CDR1 and CDR2 sequences are MNHNS and SASEGT. The PCR contained 60 Vbeta and 13 Jbeta primers. Sequencing used immunoSEQ multiplex PCR; TCRdb keeps in-frame clones, though not all of them. The sample contains 140,000 to 150,000 clones, roughly 82% of which appear only once. In regard to this clone: Its antigen is undetermined.

Sequencing was carried out using PBMCs. The V gene is TRBV6-1, the J gene TRBJ2-3; D is possibly TRBD1 (5 bases). The TCR comes from a man younger than 40 in good health and CMV-seronegative. CDR3 in amino acids: CASSDTGLTDTQYF. DNA of the CDR3: TGTGCCAGCAGTGACACAGGTCTCACAGATACGCAGTATTTT.